This entry concerns a single TCR beta chain. Its specificity is unknown. Trimming stripped 0 bases from V and 6 bases from J, with 12 bases between. This CDR3 is built from 15 residues. Germline V lookup: CDR1 SGHTA, CDR2 FQGNSA. This specimen belongs to a study of long-term antiretroviral therapy in people with HIV. Whole-study context: Collection of the earliest samples took place about a decade ahead of the 2015 immediate-ART recommendation.

Researchers ran immunoSEQ v3.0 at survey level. The assay was immunoSEQ multiplex PCR, and TCRdb's table has in-frame clones only and misses some. The data contain 14,000 or so clones, roughly 88% of them singletons. Whole-study results and caveats: Clonal expansions arising prior to ART prevailed in the repertoire at every time point. The study found that diversity rose after ART but stayed below transplant donor controls.

The chain employs TRBV7-2 and TRBJ1-5; perhaps TRBD1 as D (5 bases). The receptor was derived from a young man with HIV. Sequenced here: unsorted PBMCs, sampled 0.4 years after starting antiretroviral therapy. CDR3 bases: TGTGCCAGCAGCTTAGCCGGGGGATTGGGTCAGCCCCAGCATTTT. Translation gives CASSLAGGLGQPQHF. The full variable domain, with the rest looked up from reference TRBV7-2 and TRBJ1-5, is GAGVSQSPSNKVTEKGKDVELRCDPISGHTALYWYRQSLGQGLEFLIYFQGNSAPDKSGLPSDRFSAERTGGSVSTLTIQRTQQEDSAVYLCASSLAGGLGQPQHFGDGTRLSIL.